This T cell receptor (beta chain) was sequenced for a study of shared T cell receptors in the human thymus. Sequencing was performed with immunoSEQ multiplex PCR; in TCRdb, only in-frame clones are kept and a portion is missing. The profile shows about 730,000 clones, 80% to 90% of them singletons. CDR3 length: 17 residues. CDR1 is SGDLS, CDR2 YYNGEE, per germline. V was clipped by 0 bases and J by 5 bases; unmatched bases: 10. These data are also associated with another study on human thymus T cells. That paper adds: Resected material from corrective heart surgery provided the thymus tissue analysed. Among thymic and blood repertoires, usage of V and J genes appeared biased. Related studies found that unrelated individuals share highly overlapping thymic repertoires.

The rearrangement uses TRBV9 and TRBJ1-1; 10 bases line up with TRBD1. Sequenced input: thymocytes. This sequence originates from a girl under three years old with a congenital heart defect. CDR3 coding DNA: TGTGCCAGCAGCGTAGGGTCGGGACAGGGGTGGCGAACTGAAGCTTTCTTT. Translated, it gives CASSVGSGQGWRTEAFF.